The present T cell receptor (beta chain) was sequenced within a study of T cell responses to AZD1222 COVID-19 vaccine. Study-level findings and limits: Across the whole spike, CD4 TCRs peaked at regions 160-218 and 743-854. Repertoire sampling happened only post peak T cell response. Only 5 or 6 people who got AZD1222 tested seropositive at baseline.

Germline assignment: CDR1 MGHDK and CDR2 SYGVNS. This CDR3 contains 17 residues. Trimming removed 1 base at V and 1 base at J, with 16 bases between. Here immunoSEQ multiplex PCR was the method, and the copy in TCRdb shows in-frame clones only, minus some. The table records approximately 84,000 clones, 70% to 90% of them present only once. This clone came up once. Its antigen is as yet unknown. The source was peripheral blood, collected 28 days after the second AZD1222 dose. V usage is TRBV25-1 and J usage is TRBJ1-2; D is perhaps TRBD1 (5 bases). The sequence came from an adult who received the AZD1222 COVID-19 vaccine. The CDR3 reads CASSESWGQGFNYGYTF. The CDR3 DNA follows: TGTGCCAGCAGTGAATCGTGGGGCCAGGGTTTTAACTATGGCTACACCTTC.